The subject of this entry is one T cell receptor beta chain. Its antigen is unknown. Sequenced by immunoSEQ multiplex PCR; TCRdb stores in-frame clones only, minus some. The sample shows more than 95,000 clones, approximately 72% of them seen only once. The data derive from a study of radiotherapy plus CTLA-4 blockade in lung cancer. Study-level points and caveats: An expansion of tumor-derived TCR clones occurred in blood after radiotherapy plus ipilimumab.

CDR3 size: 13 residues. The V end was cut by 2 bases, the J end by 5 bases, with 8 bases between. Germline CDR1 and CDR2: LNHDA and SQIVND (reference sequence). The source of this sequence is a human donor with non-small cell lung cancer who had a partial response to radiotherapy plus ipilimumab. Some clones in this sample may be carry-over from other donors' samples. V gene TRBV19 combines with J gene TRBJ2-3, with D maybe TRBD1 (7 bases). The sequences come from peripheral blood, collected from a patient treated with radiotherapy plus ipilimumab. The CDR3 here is CASSIQGGDTQYF. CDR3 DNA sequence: TGTGCCAGTAGTATACAGGGGGGAGATACGCAGTATTTT.